This T cell receptor beta chain was captured in a study of OX40 agonist ivuxolimab in advanced cancers. On the study more broadly: Past anti-PD-1, anti-PD-L1 or anti-CTLA-4 therapy was accepted, and roughly 40% had received some. Of the patients, three showed partial responses, one with hepatocellular carcinoma and two with cutaneous melanoma. Study findings and constraints: Clonal expansion by week 6 occurred in CD4+ and CD8+ blood T cells (at 0.1 to 3.0 mg/kg).

In its sample, this clone was seen once. Its antigen is not known. The repertoire was sequenced with immunoSEQ multiplex PCR; TCRdb's copy has only in-frame clones and lacks some. The table records 50,000 to 65,000 clones, more than 75% of them present only once. In germline, CDR1 is SGHTS, CDR2 YDEGEE. Unmatched junction bases numbered 16, after V lost 0 bases and J lost 8 bases. There are 18 residues in the CDR3. The rearrangement joins TRBV5-8 to TRBJ1-2, with 10 bases lining up with TRBD1. Sequenced here: CD4+ or CD8+ T cells sorted from blood, sampled in a trial of the OX40 agonist ivuxolimab. The sequence was obtained from an adult with an advanced solid tumor such as melanoma, head and neck, liver or kidney cancer. In DNA, the CDR3 is TGTGCCAGCAGCTTGGGCTTCGGGACAGGGGAGGCCCGAGGAGGCTACACCTTC. Translation gives CASSLGFGTGEARGGYTF.